Each of the 29 T cell receptor beta chains below was sequenced from the same sample in a study of regulatory T cells in long-lasting Graves disease. Time point defined: newly diagnosed GD, antithyroid drugs for less than 3 months. After RNA was extracted from PBMCs, the TCR library was made from it. Assembly of TCR beta libraries relied on iRepertoire HTBI primers together with Arm-PCR of CDR3 regions. TCRdb analysed the multiplex PCR reads with MiXCR anew, one entry per CDR3 protein. The table shows fewer than 350,000 distinct CDR3 sequences, with about 18% occurring only once. The sequencing used peripheral blood mononuclear cells (PBMCs), collected at new diagnosis, from a patient treated with antithyroid drugs. The receptors shown here come from a female donor with Graves disease.

This clonotype was found a few times. The V and J genes are TRBV5-1 and TRBJ2-7, with 13 nucleotides matching TRBD2. The CDR3 totals 16 residues. V lost 4 bases and J lost 0; bases outside the gene matches: 4. CDR1 SGHRS and CDR2 YFSETQ come from the germline V gene. The CDR3 DNA sequence: TGCGCCAGCAGCCATAGGACTAGCGGGAGCTCCTACGAGCAGTACTTC. Translated, it gives CASSHRTSGSSYEQYF.

A few counts support this clonotype. This chain links TRBV3-1 with TRBJ2-7, with 8 bases identical to TRBD1. V shed 5 bases and J 3 bases; nucleotides not matched to a gene: 6. Looked up from germline, CDR1 is LGHDT and CDR2 is YNNKEL (reference sequence). CDR3 size: 14 residues. DNA of the CDR3: TGTGCCAGCAGCAGACAGGGGATTCGCTACGAGCAGTACTTC. Translated: CASSRQGIRYEQYF.

This clonotype was found a few times. V and J are TRBV6-1 and TRBJ2-2, with 10 bases identical to TRBD1. Germline loops: CDR1 MNHNS, CDR2 SASEGT. V gave up 6 bases and J gave up 4 bases; unmatched junction bases: 5. This CDR3 spans 15 amino acids. CDR3 bases: TGTGCCAGCAGCGCCGGGACAGGGGTCACCGGGGAGCTGTTTTTT. The encoded protein is CASSAGTGVTGELFF.

The gene calls are TRBV3-1 and TRBJ2-1; the match to TRBD2 covers 13 bases. The CDR3 sequence is 17 residues long. With 4 bases clipped from V and 0 bases from J, the junction kept 3 bases outside the gene matches. Per germline, CDR1 LGHDT and CDR2 YNNKEL (reference sequence). The CDR3 DNA sequence: TGTGCCAGCAGCCGGGGACTAGCGGGACTCTCCTACAATGAGCAGTTCTTC. Translation gives CASSRGLAGLSYNEQFF.

This clonotype was seen repeatedly, ten times or more. The rearrangement joins TRBV28 to TRBJ2-4; D might be TRBD1 (6 bases). The germline V and J ends were trimmed by 5 bases and 6 bases, with 17 bases remaining between them. CDR1 is MDHEN, CDR2 SYDVKM, per germline. The CDR3 length is 15 residues. CDR3 region: CASSLEGQPRNIQYF. DNA for the CDR3: TGTGCCAGCAGTCTCGAAGGACAGCCCCGAAACATTCAGTACTTC.

This chain joins TRBV27 and TRBJ2-2; tentative D call: TRBD2 (6 bases). The CDR3 covers 15 residues. V was clipped by 3 bases and J by 3 bases, with 11 bases between them. Looked up from germline, CDR1 is MNHEY and CDR2 is SMNVEV (reference sequence). CDR3 nucleotide sequence: TGTGCCAGCAGTTTGCGGGGTGCTGACACCGGGGAGCTGTTTTTT. Translated: CASSLRGADTGELFF.

Worth noting for this clonotype: Since a much larger clone is just one base distant, this may be a read error. V gene TRBV12-3 or TRBV12-4 combines with J gene TRBJ2-7; D remains ambiguous. This CDR3 contains 12 residues. Trimming removed 3 bases from V and 4 bases from J, with 7 bases in between. This CDR3 is CASSFTDYEQYF. The CDR3 region has the DNA TGTGCCAGCAGTTTCACCGATTACGAGCAGTACTTC.

This clonotype was recorded many times. This sequence joins TRBV7-9 and TRBJ2-7; 8 bases agree with TRBD2. Trimming removed 11 bases from V and 5 bases from J; junction bases left unmatched: 11. Germline V gives CDR1 SEHNR, CDR2 FQNEAQ (reference sequence). The CDR3 consists of 13 residues. The CDR3, as DNA: TGTGCCTTCCCGGCGGGAGGAGGCGACGAGCAGTACTTC. It translates to CAFPAGGGDEQYF.

In regard to this clonotype: A single base separates this from a much larger clone, so it may be a read error. V is TRBV11-2 and J is TRBJ2-2; D uncertain. Germline V CDR1 and CDR2: SGHAT, FQNNGV. There are 14 residues in the CDR3. With 3 bases removed from V and 6 bases from J, the gap between germline ends came to 11 bases. Here the CDR3 reads CASSLWISPGELFF. DNA of the CDR3: TGTGCCAGCAGCTTGTGGATTAGCCCCGGGGAGCTGTTTTTT.

In its sample, this clonotype ranks as medium-sized. This chain uses TRBV12-3 or TRBV12-4 with TRBJ1-4, with D unresolved. The CDR3 totals 14 residues. V lost 2 bases and J 3 bases, leaving 7 bases between the germline ends. CDR3 DNA: TGTGCCAGCAGTTTAAGAGGGTCTAATGAAAAACTGTTTTTT. Translated: CASSLRGSNEKLFF.

A note on this clonotype: This may arise from a read error, as a much more abundant clone is one base away. The V and J genes are TRBV12-3 or TRBV12-4 and TRBJ1-3; no firm D call. The ends were cut back, 3 bases at V and 5 bases at J, with 14 bases in the middle. CDR3 length: 15 residues. The DNA for the CDR3 is TGTGCCAGCAGTTTGGTGCGGAGGGCTAGAAACACCATATATTTT. Translation gives CASSLVRRARNTIYF.

This clonotype was observed many times. The chain is built from TRBV24-1 and TRBJ2-1; 8 positions match TRBD2. CDR1 is KGHDR, CDR2 SFDVKD, per germline. The CDR3 is 23 amino acids. Unmatched junction bases numbered 27, after V lost 4 bases and J lost 2 bases. The DNA of the CDR3 is TGTGCCACCAGTGACCCTCCGGGCAGCGGGACGGGGGGGAGGGCCGGAACCTACAATGAGCAGTTCTTC. Translation: CATSDPPGSGTGGRAGTYNEQFF.

There are many counts of this clonotype. The chain uses TRBV7-9 and TRBJ2-3, with D tentatively TRBD1 (6 bases). The CDR3 has 15 amino acids. Germline V gives CDR1 SEHNR, CDR2 FQNEAQ (reference sequence). V was pared by 1 base and J by 0 bases, with 8 bases between. CDR3: CASSLGQESTDTQYF. CDR3 nucleotides: TGTGCCAGCAGCTTAGGACAGGAGAGCACAGATACGCAGTATTTT.

This clonotype was counted many times. The chain joins TRBV6-2 or TRBV6-3 to TRBJ2-5; tentatively, D is TRBD1 or TRBD2 (5 bases each). This CDR3 has 15 residues. Deletions cut 2 bases from V and 9 bases from J, with 19 bases between. CDR1 and CDR2 (germline): MNHEY, SVGEGT. CDR3 region: CASSYGTESLGAQYF. As DNA, the CDR3 is TGTGCCAGCAGTTACGGGACGGAGAGCTTAGGGGCCCAGTACTTC.

The chain carries TRBV7-2 and TRBJ2-1; 11 bases are a match to TRBD2. The CDR3 consists of 15 residues. With V trimmed by 6 bases and J by 6 bases, 7 bases remained unmatched. CDR1 and CDR2 from the germline V gene are SGHTA and FQGNSA. The DNA of the CDR3 is TGTGCCAGCAGATCGACTAGCGGGAACTTCAATGAGCAGTTCTTC. Its protein product is CASRSTSGNFNEQFF.

This clonotype was observed a handful of times. The chain carries TRBV20-1 and TRBJ2-3; D gene unclear. V was clipped by 3 bases and J by 7 bases, with 14 bases between them. Germline loops: CDR1 DFQATT, CDR2 SNEGSKA (reference sequence). This CDR3 comprises 13 residues. The CDR3 spells CSASETVINTQYF. The CDR3 DNA sequence: TGCAGTGCTAGTGAAACCGTAATTAATACGCAGTATTTT.

This clonotype was recorded a few times. The rearrangement links TRBV24-1 to TRBJ2-5; D perhaps matches TRBD1 (6 bases). The CDR3 runs 14 residues. The V and J ends lost 2 bases and 2 bases respectively, with 8 bases between them. Germline V CDR1 and CDR2: KGHDR, SFDVKD. The CDR3 here is CATSDSGVQETQYF. As DNA, the CDR3 is TGTGCCACCAGTGATTCAGGGGTTCAAGAGACCCAGTACTTC.

The genes are TRBV19 and TRBJ2-1; D might be TRBD1 or TRBD2, each matching 7 bases. Germline lookup yields CDR1 LNHDA and CDR2 SQIVND (reference sequence). The CDR3 runs 14 residues. Between the trimmed V and J ends, which lost 7 bases and 7 bases, there was a span of 17 bases. The CDR3 here is CASTLGGGSNEQFF. The CDR3 coding sequence is TGTGCCAGTACCCTAGGGGGCGGGAGTAATGAGCAGTTCTTC.

The chain recombines TRBV11-2 with TRBJ1-4, with TRBD1 matching 9 bases. Germline assignment: CDR1 SGHAT and CDR2 FQNNGV. The CDR3 has 15 amino acids. V was clipped by 4 bases and J by 4 bases; unmatched bases: 4. CDR3 in DNA: TGTGCCAGCAGCTCTTGGACAGGGGATAATGAAAAACTGTTTTTT. It codes for CASSSWTGDNEKLFF. Looking up the rest from reference TRBV11-2 and TRBJ1-4 gives the full variable domain: EAGVAQSPRYKIIEKRQSVAFWCNPISGHATLYWYQQILGQGPKLLIQFQNNGVVDDSQLPKDRFSAERLKGVDSTLKIQPAKLEDSAVYLCASSSWTGDNEKLFFGSGTQLSVL.

This rearrangement joins TRBV27 to TRBJ1-5; D not certain. The V gene's germline CDR1 is MNHEY and CDR2 SMNVEV (reference sequence). The V end lost 6 bases, the J end lost 6 bases, and 12 bases lay between the germline ends. The CDR3 runs to 13 residues. The CDR3 nucleotides are TGTGCCAGCAGCCGGGAGGGAGGTCAGCCCCAGCATTTT. This sequence encodes CASSREGGQPQHF.

With regard to this clonotype: Since a much larger clone is just one base distant, this may be a read error. The conserved phenylalanine or tryptophan normally closing the CDR3 is absent here, so this likely arose from a read error. The chain joins TRBV7-9 to TRBJ2-1; no firm D call. The CDR3 is made up of 17 amino acids. V was clipped by 5 bases and J by 3 bases, with 20 bases between them. The V gene's germline CDR1 is SEHNR and CDR2 FQNEAQ (reference sequence). The CDR3 protein is CASSPRRAAAYYNEQFV. The CDR3 nucleotides read TGTGCCAGCAGCCCAAGACGGGCCGCCGCCTACTACAATGAGCAGTTCGTC.

Many counts were recorded for this clonotype. J is TRBJ2-7 and V is TRBV3-1; tentatively, D is TRBD1 (5 bases). From germline, CDR1 is LGHDT and CDR2 YNNKEL (reference sequence). The CDR3 consists of 13 residues. Trimming left V 6 bases short and J 2 bases short, with 11 bases between. The CDR3 coding sequence is TGTGCCAGCAGTCACAGGAACACCTACGAGCAGTACTTC. Protein product: CASSHRNTYEQYF.

The CDR3: CASSSSGVTEAFF. The DNA for the CDR3 is TGTGCCAGCAGTAGTTCAGGGGTCACTGAAGCTTTCTTT. The rearrangement uses TRBV7-9 and TRBJ1-1, with D possibly matching TRBD1 (6 bases). With 6 bases removed from V and 4 bases from J, the gap between germline ends came to 12 bases. Per the germline V gene, CDR1 is SEHNR and CDR2 is FQNEAQ (reference sequence). The CDR3 has 13 amino acids.

This clonotype showed up many times. The chain employs TRBV14 and TRBJ2-5; D unresolved. V was cut by 0 bases and J by 4 bases, with 15 bases left in between. This CDR3 is 16 amino acids long. Looked up from germline, CDR1 is SGHDN and CDR2 is FVKESK. The CDR3 region is CASSQEINRSLETQYF. In nucleotides, the CDR3 is TGTGCCAGCAGCCAAGAGATTAATCGGAGTCTAGAGACCCAGTACTTC.

This clonotype was counted between two and nine times. This may stem from a read error, because a much larger clone lies one nucleotide away. J is TRBJ2-7 and V is TRBV7-2; D is undetermined. This CDR3 spans 15 amino acids. Per germline, CDR1 SGHTA and CDR2 FQGNSA. CDR3 nucleotides: TGTGCCGGCAGCTTTCTCCTCGTTAACTCCTACGAGCAGTACTTC. Its protein is CAGSFLLVNSYEQYF. Drawing the rest from reference TRBV7-2 and TRBJ2-7, the complete variable domain is GAGVSQSPSNKVTEKGKDVELRCDPISGHTALYWYRQSLGQGLEFLIYFQGNSAPDKSGLPSDRFSAERTGGSVSTLTIQRTQQEDSAVYLCAGSFLLVNSYEQYFGPGTRLTVT.

Of note for this clonotype: Its ends do not fully match the called genes, so a read error is possible. The chain couples TRBV19 to TRBJ2-1, with no clear D. This CDR3 region has 14 residues. Germline V gene data show CDR1 as LNHDA and CDR2 as SQIVND (reference sequence). In DNA form, the CDR3 reads TGTGCCAGTAGTAGTCGTCAGGCTCCCAATAAGCAGTTCTTC. As protein: CASSSRQAPNKQFF.

This clonotype showed up many times. The chain uses TRBV20-1 and TRBJ2-1; 8 bases are shared with TRBD2. Germline V gives CDR1 DFQATT, CDR2 SNEGSKA (reference sequence). CDR3 length: 13 amino acids. Germline trimming cut 6 bases from V and 5 bases from J; bases unmatched to any gene: 6. CDR3 residues: CSASGGTNNEQFF. The CDR3 bases are TGCAGTGCCTCGGGGGGGACCAACAATGAGCAGTTCTTC.

This clonotype occurred many times. The chain uses TRBV12-3 or TRBV12-4 and TRBJ1-6, with no clear D. V was clipped by 5 bases and J by 7 bases, with 12 bases between them. The CDR3 sequence is 14 residues long. CDR3 DNA: TGTGCCAGCAGTCCAAGGACGGGAAATTCACCCCTCCACTTT. Translating it yields CASSPRTGNSPLHF.

The V call is TRBV27, the J call TRBJ1-4; D uncertain. The CDR3 length is 13 residues. The V gene lost 4 bases and the J gene lost 6 bases, with 9 bases spanning the gap. CDR1 and CDR2 (germline): MNHEY, SMNVEV (reference sequence). The CDR3 DNA reads TGTGCCAGCAGTTCTCAACTTGATGAAAAACTGTTTTTT. Translated, it gives CASSSQLDEKLFF.